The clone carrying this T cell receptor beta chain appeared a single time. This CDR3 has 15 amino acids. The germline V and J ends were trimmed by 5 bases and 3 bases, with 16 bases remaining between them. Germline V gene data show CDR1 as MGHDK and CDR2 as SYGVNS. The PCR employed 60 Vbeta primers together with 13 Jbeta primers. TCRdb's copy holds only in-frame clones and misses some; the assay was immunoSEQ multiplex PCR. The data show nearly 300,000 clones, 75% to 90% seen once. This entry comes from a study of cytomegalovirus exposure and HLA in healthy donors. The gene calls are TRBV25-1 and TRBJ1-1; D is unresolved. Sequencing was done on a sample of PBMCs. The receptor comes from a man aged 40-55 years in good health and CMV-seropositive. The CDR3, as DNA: TGTGCCAGCAGTCCCCCGGGAATCCGTTACACTGAAGCTTTCTTT. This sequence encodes CASSPPGIRYTEAFF. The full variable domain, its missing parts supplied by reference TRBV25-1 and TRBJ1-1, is EADIYQTPRYLVIGTGKKITLECSQTMGHDKMYWYQQDPGMELHLIHYSYGVNSTEKGDLSSESTVSRIRTEHFPLTLESARPSHTSQYLCASSPPGIRYTEAFFGQGTRLTVV.